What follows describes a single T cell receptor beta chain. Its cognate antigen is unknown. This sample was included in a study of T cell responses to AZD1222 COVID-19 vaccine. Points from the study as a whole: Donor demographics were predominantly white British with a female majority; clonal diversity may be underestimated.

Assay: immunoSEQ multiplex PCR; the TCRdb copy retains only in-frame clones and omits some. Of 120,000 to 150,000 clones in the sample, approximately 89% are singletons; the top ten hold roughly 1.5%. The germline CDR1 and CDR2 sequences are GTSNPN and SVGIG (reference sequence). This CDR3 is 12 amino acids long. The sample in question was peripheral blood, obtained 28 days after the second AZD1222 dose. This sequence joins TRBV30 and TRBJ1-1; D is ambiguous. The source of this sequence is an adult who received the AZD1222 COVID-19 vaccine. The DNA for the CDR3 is TGTGCGTACGACCGCGGATCGCCGGAAGCTTTCTTT. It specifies CAYDRGSPEAFF.